These 8 T cell receptor beta chains were sequenced from one sample in a study of blood T cell repertoires in COVID-19. Clones were read by immunoSEQ multiplex PCR, and TCRdb kept only the in-frame ones, dropping some. The repertoire holds fewer than 75,000 clones, with more than 70% as singletons. Sequencing input: peripheral blood. Receptor source: a man in his 70s with acute or convalescent COVID-19.

In regard to this clone: At one end, the junction sequence differs from germline, possibly due to a read error. The chain uses TRBV5-4 and TRBJ1-4; D call uncertain. CDR3 size: 15 residues. Germline V gene data show CDR1 as SGHNT and CDR2 as YYREEE (reference sequence). The CDR3 sequence: CASSRGPEENEKLFF. The CDR3, as DNA: TGTGCCAGCAGCCGAGGGCCAGAGGAAAATGAGAAACTGTTTTTT.

The CDR3 loop reads CASSVEEGGATNEKLFF. CDR3 nucleotides: TGTGCCAGCAGCGTAGAGGAGGGTGGGGCAACTAATGAAAAACTGTTTTTT. The rearrangement links TRBV9 to TRBJ1-4; no definite D call. With 0 bases removed from V and 0 bases from J, the gap between germline ends came to 12 bases. The CDR3 is made up of 17 amino acids. CDR1 is SGDLS and CDR2 is YYNGEE in the germline V gene.

The chain joins TRBV7-2 to TRBJ2-5; 12 bases are a match to TRBD2. This CDR3 is built from 14 residues. The V gene end was trimmed by 6 bases and the J gene end by 5 bases; junction bases not matched to a gene: 4. The germline gives CDR1 SGHTA, CDR2 FQGNSA. CDR3 sequence reads: CASSLAGGRETQYF. In nucleotides, the CDR3 is TGTGCCAGCAGTCTAGCGGGGGGGCGGGAGACCCAGTACTTC.

The J gene is TRBJ2-2, the V gene TRBV19; maybe TRBD1 (5 bases). Germline-derived CDR1 and CDR2 are LNHDA and SQIVND (reference sequence). Trimming pared 5 bases from V and 6 bases from J, leaving 16 bases between. This CDR3 has 15 residues. The CDR3, as DNA: TGTGCCAGTAGTTCAAAAGGGGCAGGGCCCGGGGAGCTGTTTTTT. Protein sequence: CASSSKGAGPGELFF.

The genes are TRBV11-1 and TRBJ2-5; 10 positions agree with TRBD2. The CDR3 has 13 amino acids. Per germline, CDR1 SGHAT and CDR2 FQDESV (reference sequence). Trimming cost V 5 bases and J 5 bases; bases outside gene matches: 2. The CDR3 region is CASSLGLAETQYF. The CDR3 DNA reads as TGTGCCAGCAGCCTGGGACTAGCGGAGACCCAGTACTTC.

The rearrangement joins TRBV11-3 to TRBJ2-5; D may be TRBD2 (7 bases). The CDR3 consists of 13 residues. Germline assignment: CDR1 SGHNT and CDR2 YENEEA. V lost 5 bases and J lost 5, with 12 bases in between. CDR3 sequence reads: CASSPWGGETQYF. The CDR3 DNA is TGTGCCAGCAGCCCGTGGGGGGGCGAGACCCAGTACTTC.

The chain is built from TRBV19 and TRBJ2-7, with TRBD1 as a possible D gene (6 bases). V shed 5 bases and J shed 2 bases, with 13 bases lying between them. Germline V gene sequence: CDR1 LNHDA, CDR2 SQIVND (reference sequence). The CDR3 is 14 amino acids. The CDR3 region has the DNA TGTGCCAGTAGTCCGCGAACAGGGCCCTACGAGCAGTACTTC. Translation gives CASSPRTGPYEQYF.

The chain is built from TRBV19 and TRBJ2-7, with D possibly TRBD2 on 6 matching bases. V was trimmed by 6 bases and J by 6 bases, leaving 21 bases between them. The CDR3 consists of 15 residues. Germline values: CDR1 LNHDA, CDR2 SQIVND (reference sequence). The CDR3 DNA reads TGTGCCAGTAGCGCCCTTACTGCGGGGCGCAGCGAGCAGTACTTC. This encodes CASSALTAGRSEQYF.